The 16 T cell receptor beta chains given below trace back to one sample, sequenced in a study of Ad26.COV2.S vaccination and SARS-CoV-2 variants. Assay: immunoSEQ multiplex PCR; the TCRdb copy retains only in-frame clones and omits some. The sample has approximately 400,000 clones; roughly 85% are singletons. Regarding treatment: roughly 20 received Ad26.COV2.S at low or high dose, single or two shots; several received placebo; per-sample allocation not given. Day 63 following the first vaccine or placebo injection was when the samples were taken. Sequenced here: peripheral blood, sampled in a trial of Ad26.COV2.S vaccine versus placebo. Source of these receptors: a person between 18 and 60 years old who received the Ad26.COV2.S COVID-19 vaccine or a placebo.

The rearrangement joins TRBV6-1 to TRBJ2-4; D is possibly TRBD1 (5 bases). Looked up from germline, CDR1 is MNHNS and CDR2 is SASEGT. The CDR3 runs to 14 residues. The V and J ends lost 2 bases and 9 bases respectively, with 14 bases between them. CDR3 nucleotide sequence: TGTGCCAGCAGTGAAAAAGGGGTTCATGCCATTCAGTACTTC. It translates to CASSEKGVHAIQYF.

This clone was seen a single time. The V and J genes are TRBV28 and TRBJ1-2; D unresolved. The CDR3 sequence is 16 residues long. The ends were cut back, 6 bases at V and 4 bases at J, with 21 bases in the middle. Germline lookup yields CDR1 MDHEN and CDR2 SYDVKM. CDR3 nucleotide sequence: TGTGCCAGCAGCCCGGGTGTAAGGGCAACACGCTATGGCTACACCTTC. Its protein is CASSPGVRATRYGYTF.

This chain uses TRBV18 with TRBJ1-2; no firm D call. Trimming took off 6 bases at V and 4 bases at J, with 18 bases between the two ends. This CDR3 spans 15 amino acids. Germline CDR1 KGHSH, CDR2 LQKENI. CDR3 amino acids: CASSASEIRVYGYTF. The CDR3 DNA sequence: TGTGCCAGCTCGGCCTCCGAAATAAGGGTCTATGGCTACACCTTC.

V gene TRBV4-2 combines with J gene TRBJ2-3, with 10 bases lining up with TRBD2. The CDR3 has 18 amino acids. The germline gives CDR1 LGHNA, CDR2 YNFKEQ. V lost 0 bases to trimming and J lost 6 bases; unmatched junction nucleotides: 12. The CDR3 region is CASSQDPTLAGNEDTQYF. The CDR3, as DNA: TGTGCCAGCAGCCAAGACCCTACACTAGCGGGAAACGAGGATACGCAGTATTTT.

This clone occurred a few times. The V and J genes are TRBV5-4 and TRBJ2-7; D possibly corresponds to TRBD2 (5 bases). The V and J ends lost 3 bases and 7 bases respectively, with 14 bases between them. The CDR3 length is 13 residues. CDR1 is SGHNT and CDR2 is YYREEE in the germline V gene (reference sequence). The CDR3: CASSSPGPGEQYF. CDR3 in DNA: TGTGCCAGCAGCTCACCCGGTCCGGGGGAGCAGTACTTC.

This clone has just a few counts. V usage is TRBV5-1 and J usage is TRBJ1-6; D is ambiguous. Between the trimmed V and J ends, which lost 4 bases and 7 bases, there was a span of 12 bases. From germline, CDR1 is SGHRS and CDR2 YFSETQ. This CDR3 comprises 14 residues. The CDR3 protein is CASSLVPENSPLHF. DNA of the CDR3: TGCGCCAGCAGCCTAGTCCCGGAGAATTCACCCCTCCACTTT. Supplemented by reference TRBV5-1 and TRBJ1-6, the full variable domain reads KAGVTQTPRYLIKTRGQQVTLSCSPISGHRSVSWYQQTPGQGLQFLFEYFSETQRNKGNFPGRFSGRQFSNSRSEMNVSTLELGDSALYLCASSLVPENSPLHFGNGTRLTVT.

This rearrangement joins TRBV10-3 to TRBJ1-6; D is unresolved. Trimming removed 6 bases at V and 0 bases at J, with 3 bases between. The germline gives CDR1 ENHRY, CDR2 SYGVKD. There are 13 residues in the CDR3. The CDR3 coding sequence is TGTGCCATCAGGCCCTCCTATAATTCACCCCTCCACTTT. Protein sequence: CAIRPSYNSPLHF.

The V and J genes are TRBV7-2 and TRBJ1-1; D not resolved. Germline V gene sequence: CDR1 SGHTA, CDR2 FQGNSA. The CDR3 is 14 amino acids. With 5 bases removed from V and 0 bases from J, the gap between germline ends came to 10 bases. The CDR3 coding sequence is TGTGCCAGCAGCCTGGGATCCATGAACACTGAAGCTTTCTTT. Amino acid sequence: CASSLGSMNTEAFF.

This chain joins TRBV12-3 or TRBV12-4 and TRBJ1-5, with D unresolved. The length of the CDR3 is 12 residues. With 3 bases removed from V and 6 bases from J, the gap between germline ends came to 6 bases. The CDR3 DNA sequence: TGTGCCAGCAGTTTTAGCGGTCAGCCCCAGCATTTT. Its protein product is CASSFSGQPQHF.

V is TRBV4-1 and J is TRBJ2-7, with TRBD2 matching over 9 bases. The V segment lost 1 base and the J segment 9 bases; nucleotides outside the gene matches: 7. The CDR3 sequence is 14 residues long. CDR1 and CDR2 from the germline V gene are MGHRA and YSYEKL. The CDR3 nucleotides are TGCGCCAGCAGCCAAGTTGGCGGGGGGGGCTTGCAGTACTTC. Encoded protein: CASSQVGGGGLQYF.

This clone turned up a few times. The V call is TRBV10-3, the J call TRBJ1-1; 8 nucleotides line up with TRBD1. The germline gives CDR1 ENHRY, CDR2 SYGVKD. V shed 4 bases, J shed 3 bases, and the junction held 4 bases outside the gene matches. The CDR3 is 14 amino acids. CDR3 DNA sequence: TGTGCCATCAGTGTTACAGGGGGTGACACTGAAGCTTTCTTT. Its translation: CAISVTGGDTEAFF.

The rearrangement links TRBV29-1 to TRBJ2-7; perhaps TRBD1 as D (5 bases). The CDR3 is 12 residues long. V lost 2 bases and J 5 bases, leaving 10 bases between the germline ends. CDR1 and CDR2 (germline): SQVTM, ANQGSEA. DNA of the CDR3: TGCAGCGTTGAACAGGGTAGCAACGAGCAGTACTTC. Protein product: CSVEQGSNEQYF.

The rearrangement joins TRBV18 to TRBJ2-1, with 7 nucleotides matching TRBD1. The CDR3 runs 13 residues. Germline assignment: CDR1 KGHSH and CDR2 LQKENI. V was clipped by 5 bases and J by 4 bases; unmatched bases: 2. Here the CDR3 DNA reads TGTGCCAGCTCAAAGACAGGGTACAATGAGCAGTTCTTC. Amino acid sequence: CASSKTGYNEQFF.

This sequence joins TRBV19 and TRBJ2-3, with TRBD2 matching over 10 bases. The V segment lost 5 bases and the J segment 6 bases; nucleotides outside the gene matches: 14. Germline assignment: CDR1 LNHDA and CDR2 SQIVND (reference sequence). CDR3 length equals 17 residues. The CDR3 region has the DNA TGTGCCAGTAGTCCGATGGCTAGCGGGGGACTAGCTGATACGCAGTATTTT. It yields the protein CASSPMASGGLADTQYF.

This chain links TRBV6-5 with TRBJ1-6; maybe TRBD1 (5 bases). CDR1 MNHEY and CDR2 SVGAGI come from the germline V gene. V was pared by 0 bases and J by 7 bases, with 10 bases between. The CDR3 covers 15 residues. The CDR3: CASSYSQGRNSPLHF. CDR3 DNA sequence: TGTGCCAGCAGTTACTCGCAGGGTAGGAATTCACCCCTCCACTTT.

The rearrangement links TRBV6-5 to TRBJ1-3, with a possible D match to TRBD1 (6 bases). CDR3 length equals 15 residues. CDR1 MNHEY and CDR2 SVGAGI come from the germline V gene. V was pared by 6 bases and J by 0 bases, with 12 bases between. CDR3 loop: CASSSDRASGNTIYF. DNA of the CDR3: TGTGCCAGCAGCTCGGACAGAGCCTCTGGAAACACCATATATTTT.